Each of the 30 T cell receptor beta chains below was sequenced from the same sample in a study of PD-1 blockade in classical Hodgkin lymphoma. Stated time point: cycle 4 day 1 (C4D1), after 6 weeks of nivolumab. Relapse was seen in all patients after autologous stem cell transplantation, and brentuximab vedotin exposure was variable. Clones were sequenced by immunoSEQ multiplex PCR, and TCRdb holds only the in-frame ones, with some missing. In the table there are approximately 21,000 clones, around 70% of which are singletons. The material sequenced was peripheral blood mononuclear cells (PBMCs), taken before the fourth cycle of nivolumab. These receptors all come from a human donor with classical Hodgkin lymphoma.

The genes are TRBV13 and TRBJ2-2, with D unclear. Trimming removed 5 bases at V and 4 bases at J, with 11 bases between. This CDR3 spans 14 amino acids. The germline CDR1 and CDR2 sequences are PRHDT and FYEKMQ (reference sequence). CDR3 in amino acids: CASSHTRSTGELFF. The DNA of the CDR3 is TGTGCCAGCAGCCATACCCGGAGCACCGGGGAGCTGTTTTTT.

The V gene is TRBV9, the J gene TRBJ2-2; D unclear. CDR1 and CDR2 from the germline V gene are SGDLS and YYNGEE. V gave up 0 bases and J gave up 1 base, with 4 bases separating them. This CDR3 is built from 14 residues. The CDR3 coding sequence is TGTGCCAGCAGCGTAGGACAGAACACCGGGGAGCTGTTTTTT. Translating it yields CASSVGQNTGELFF.

The chain is built from TRBV15 and TRBJ2-5, with 10 bases that match TRBD2. The V gene's germline CDR1 is LNHNV and CDR2 YYDKDF (reference sequence). The CDR3 loop spans 17 amino acids. J lost 3 bases, V lost 2 bases, and 9 bases had no gene match. Written as DNA, the CDR3 is TGTGCCACCAGCAGACAACTGCGGACTAGCGGAAAAGAGACCCAGTACTTC. As protein: CATSRQLRTSGKETQYF. Full variable domain (remainder filled in from reference TRBV15 and TRBJ2-5): DAMVIQNPRYQVTQFGKPVTLSCSQTLNHNVMYWYQQKSSQAPKLLFHYYDKDFNNEADTPDNFQSRRPNTSFCFLDIRSPGLGDTAMYLCATSRQLRTSGKETQYFGPGTRLLVL.

This clone has only a few counts. The gene calls are TRBV2 and TRBJ2-1, with D possibly matching TRBD2 (6 bases). V was trimmed by 3 bases and J by 8 bases, leaving 8 bases between them. Germline CDR1 and CDR2: SNHLY and FYNNEI. The length of the CDR3 is 12 residues. The CDR3 sequence is CASSEAGYEQFF. DNA of the CDR3: TGTGCCAGCAGTGAGGCGGGGTATGAGCAGTTCTTC.

CDR3 bases: TGTGCCAGTAGTATGCGGGGACAAAACACTGAAGCTTTCTTT. Amino acids: CASSMRGQNTEAFF. The chain uses TRBV19 and TRBJ1-1; a possible D gene is TRBD1 (6 bases). Germline lookup yields CDR1 LNHDA and CDR2 SQIVND (reference sequence). The CDR3 consists of 14 residues. V was cut by 3 bases and J by 2 bases, with 10 bases left in between.

V gene TRBV4-1 combines with J gene TRBJ1-5; D perhaps matches TRBD1 (6 bases). The CDR3 runs 18 residues. CDR1 is MGHRA and CDR2 is YSYEKL in the germline V gene. Trimming took off 0 bases at V and 7 bases at J, with 22 bases between the two ends. CDR3 protein: CASSQDQDPRGTWQPQHF. The CDR3 nucleotides read TGCGCCAGCAGCCAAGATCAAGACCCCAGGGGCACCTGGCAGCCCCAGCATTTT.

The rearrangement uses TRBV5-1 and TRBJ1-1; 9 bases are a match to TRBD1. Trimming removed 0 bases from V and 5 bases from J; junction bases left unmatched: 11. CDR3 length: 17 amino acids. CDR1 and CDR2 (germline): SGHRS, YFSETQ. CDR3 protein: CASSLGATGGAGTEAFF. The CDR3 DNA is TGCGCCAGCAGCTTGGGGGCAACAGGGGGCGCGGGGACTGAAGCTTTCTTT. The full variable domain, its missing parts supplied by reference TRBV5-1 and TRBJ1-1, is KAGVTQTPRYLIKTRGQQVTLSCSPISGHRSVSWYQQTPGQGLQFLFEYFSETQRNKGNFPGRFSGRQFSNSRSEMNVSTLELGDSALYLCASSLGATGGAGTEAFFGQGTRLTVV.

This clone was detected only a few times. The V call is TRBV10-3, the J call TRBJ2-5; D is uncertain. Trimming stripped 10 bases from V and 5 bases from J, with 17 bases between. The germline V gene has CDR1 ENHRY and CDR2 SYGVKD. The CDR3 covers 13 residues. This chain's CDR3 is CATSLGSRETQYF. Here the CDR3 DNA reads TGTGCCACCTCTCTTGGTTCTCGGGAGACCCAGTACTTC.

This clone was observed a single time. As DNA, the CDR3 is TGTGCCAGCAGCTTGGAAAGTAACGGCTACTATGGCTACACCTTC. Amino acid sequence: CASSLESNGYYGYTF. The chain employs TRBV7-9 and TRBJ1-2; D remains ambiguous. Looked up from germline, CDR1 is SEHNR and CDR2 is FQNEAQ (reference sequence). Deletions cut 3 bases from V and 3 bases from J, with 14 bases between. The CDR3 totals 15 residues.

J is TRBJ2-5 and V is TRBV2, with 8 bases aligning to TRBD1. The CDR3 is 15 residues long. Germline V gene data show CDR1 as SNHLY and CDR2 as FYNNEI. With 4 bases clipped from V and 7 bases from J, the junction kept 11 bases outside the gene matches. The CDR3 sequence is CASSAADRAYGTQYF. DNA for the CDR3: TGTGCCAGCAGTGCGGCGGACAGGGCCTATGGGACCCAGTACTTC.

As for this clone: Other DNA variants within this sample encode the same CDR3. This sequence joins TRBV2 and TRBJ1-5, with D tentatively TRBD1 (6 bases). In germline, CDR1 is SNHLY, CDR2 FYNNEI. The length of the CDR3 is 14 residues. Trimming cost V 4 bases and J 2 bases, with 9 bases left between them. As DNA, the CDR3 is TGTGCCAGCAGTGGAGGGGGGGGCAATCAGCCCCAGCATTTT. It specifies CASSGGGGNQPQHF.

CDR3 in amino acids: CASRGQGSSGEQYF. CDR3 coding DNA: TGTGCCAGCAGGGGACAGGGTTCGTCTGGGGAGCAGTACTTC. The chain is built from TRBV27 and TRBJ2-7, with 9 bases matching TRBD1. Trimming at V came to 6 bases and at J to 7 bases, leaving 10 bases not matched to a gene. CDR1 MNHEY and CDR2 SMNVEV come from the germline V gene (reference sequence). CDR3 length equals 14 residues.

This clone turned up a few times. This chain joins TRBV21-1 and TRBJ2-2; TRBD2 is taken as the D call from the table, unchecked against the DNA. TRBV21-1 is shown as a pseudogene. The CDR3 length is 16 residues. The CDR3 nucleotides are TGTGCCAGCAGCAAAAGTCCGGGGGGCTGCACCGGGGAGCTGTTTTTT. It codes for CASSKSPGGCTGELFF.

This clone was found a few times. The chain recombines TRBV5-1 with TRBJ2-3; 8 positions agree with TRBD1. CDR1 and CDR2 from the germline V gene are SGHRS and YFSETQ. Trimming took 1 base from V and 1 from J; bases not matched to a gene: 2. CDR3 length: 15 amino acids. The CDR3 spells CASSLMTGGTDTQYF. CDR3 DNA sequence: TGCGCCAGCAGCTTGATGACAGGGGGCACAGATACGCAGTATTTT.

This clone was counted between two and nine times. The V call is TRBV10-3, the J call TRBJ2-4, with D possibly called TRBD1 or TRBD2 (5 bases each). CDR1 is ENHRY and CDR2 is SYGVKD in the germline V gene. V lost 4 bases and J 8 bases, leaving 15 bases between the germline ends. The CDR3 totals 14 residues. CDR3 residues: CAISGDSRGDIQYF. As DNA, the CDR3 is TGTGCCATCAGTGGTGATTCGAGAGGGGACATTCAGTACTTC.

The V and J genes are TRBV7-8 and TRBJ1-3, with 10 bases fitting TRBD1. V lost 3 bases and J lost 6; bases outside the gene matches: 5. The CDR3 has 15 residues. Per germline, CDR1 SGHVS and CDR2 FQNEAQ. As DNA, the CDR3 is TGTGCCAGCAGCTTGGGGACAGGGGCGGAAAACACCATATATTTT. Encoded protein: CASSLGTGAENTIYF.

The rearrangement joins TRBV10-3 to TRBJ2-1, with D possibly matching TRBD2 (6 bases). CDR3 length: 14 amino acids. The V end was cut by 8 bases, the J end by 1 base, with 12 bases between. CDR1 and CDR2 from the germline V gene are ENHRY and SYGVKD. CDR3 DNA sequence: TGTGCCATCGGCGGGACGGCATCCTACAATGAGCAGTTCTTC. Protein product: CAIGGTASYNEQFF.

The chain is built from TRBV14 and TRBJ1-2, with D unclear. The CDR3 runs 15 residues. V lost 2 bases and J 8 bases, leaving 18 bases between the germline ends. Germline V CDR1 and CDR2: SGHDN, FVKESK. CDR3 sequence reads: CASSQRSQILQGYTF. In DNA, the CDR3 is TGTGCCAGCAGCCAACGGTCGCAGATTCTACAAGGCTACACCTTC.

The chain carries TRBV28 and TRBJ2-7, with D unresolved. The germline V and J ends were trimmed by 7 bases and 2 bases, with 12 bases remaining between them. The CDR3 loop spans 13 amino acids. Germline V gene sequence: CDR1 MDHEN, CDR2 SYDVKM. CDR3 sequence: CASTRRVPYEQYF. The CDR3 DNA follows: TGTGCCAGCACCCGTCGAGTCCCCTACGAGCAGTACTTC.

The J gene is TRBJ2-5, the V gene TRBV25-1, with TRBD1 matching over 8 bases. CDR3 length: 15 residues. Germline V gene lookup returns CDR1 MGHDK and CDR2 SYGVNS. J lost 2 bases, V lost 8 bases, and 10 bases had no gene match. CDR3 region: CASSPRTGLQETQYF. DNA for the CDR3: TGTGCCAGCTCACCCCGGACAGGGTTGCAAGAGACCCAGTACTTC.

J is TRBJ1-5 and V is TRBV28; D is ambiguous. V was clipped by 1 base and J by 6 bases, with 13 bases between them. CDR3 size: 15 residues. The germline gives CDR1 MDHEN, CDR2 SYDVKM. The CDR3 region has the DNA TGTGCCAGCAGTTTATCGGGGTTAATAGGTCAGCCCCAGCATTTT. Translating it yields CASSLSGLIGQPQHF.

Concerning this clone itself: Distinct nucleotide sequences in the sample also encode this CDR3. This chain links TRBV6-1 with TRBJ1-6; no reliable D call. Germline V gene sequence: CDR1 MNHNS, CDR2 SASEGT. V was pared by 3 bases and J by 7 bases, with 10 bases between. The CDR3 is 14 amino acids. CDR3 region: CASSDPGLNSPLHF. DNA of the CDR3: TGTGCCAGCAGTGACCCGGGTCTCAATTCACCCCTCCACTTT.

The chain combines TRBV7-2 with TRBJ2-2, with 7 nucleotides matching TRBD1. V was pared by 5 bases and J by 1 base, with 1 base of the junction left unmatched. CDR1 and CDR2 (germline): SGHTA, FQGNSA. This CDR3 comprises 14 residues. CDR3 sequence: CASSRDRNTGELFF. DNA for the CDR3: TGTGCCAGCAGCAGGGACAGGAACACCGGGGAGCTGTTTTTT.

This clone showed up just once. The chain joins TRBV6-6 to TRBJ1-5, with D perhaps TRBD1 (5 bases). This CDR3 has 13 amino acids. From germline, CDR1 is MNHNY and CDR2 SVGAGI (reference sequence). Trimming removed 6 bases at V and 4 bases at J, with 10 bases between. The CDR3 loop reads CASRRDQNQPQHF. In DNA form, the CDR3 reads TGTGCCAGCAGAAGGGACCAAAATCAGCCCCAGCATTTT.

This chain uses TRBV18 with TRBJ2-7, with 9 bases that match TRBD1. Trimming at V came to 5 bases and at J to 3 bases, leaving 2 bases not matched to a gene. Germline values: CDR1 KGHSH, CDR2 LQKENI. The CDR3 spans 13 residues. Written as DNA, the CDR3 is TGTGCCAGCTCAGACAGGGGGGTCTACGAGCAGTACTTC. Its protein product is CASSDRGVYEQYF. The full variable domain, in which reference TRBV18 and TRBJ2-7 provide the parts outside the CDR3, is NAGVMQNPRHLVRRRGQEARLRCSPMKGHSHVYWYRQLPEEGLKFMVYLQKENIIDESGMPKERFSAEFPKEGPSILRIQQVVRGDSAAYFCASSDRGVYEQYFGPGTRLTVT.

The sample holds a few counts of this clone. The genes are TRBV6-1 and TRBJ2-3; D gene uncertain. Germline V lookup: CDR1 MNHNS, CDR2 SASEGT. V lost 6 bases to trimming and J lost 4 bases, with 5 bases between them. This CDR3 has 11 amino acids. The CDR3 loop is CASSPSDTQYF. The CDR3 bases are TGTGCCAGCAGCCCCTCAGATACGCAGTATTTT.

V gene TRBV5-8 combines with J gene TRBJ1-1; 8 nucleotides match TRBD1. V gave up 1 base and J gave up 3 bases; unmatched junction bases: 8. The CDR3 loop spans 16 amino acids. The V gene's germline CDR1 is SGHTS and CDR2 YDEGEE. CDR3 residues: CASSLRGTGGYTEAFF. CDR3 bases: TGTGCCAGCAGCTTGCGGGGGACAGGTGGTTACACTGAAGCTTTCTTT.

The gene calls are TRBV4-2 and TRBJ2-7; 8 positions agree with TRBD2. Germline V gene data show CDR1 as LGHNA and CDR2 as YNFKEQ. The CDR3 covers 15 residues. The V gene end was trimmed by 0 bases and the J gene end by 2 bases; junction bases not matched to a gene: 3. CDR3 nucleotide sequence: TGTGCCAGCAGCCAAGAGGCGGGGGGTACCTACGAGCAGTACTTC. Translation: CASSQEAGGTYEQYF.

This clone was seen only a few times. This sequence joins TRBV7-6 and TRBJ1-3; D not resolved. The germline V and J ends were trimmed by 1 base and 8 bases, with 6 bases remaining between them. The germline CDR1 and CDR2 sequences are SGHVS and FNYEAQ. This CDR3 contains 12 residues. CDR3 loop: CASSLEWDTIYF. The DNA of the CDR3 is TGTGCCAGCAGCTTAGAGTGGGACACCATATATTTT. The full variable domain, completed using reference TRBV7-6 and TRBJ1-3, is GAGVSQSPRYKVTKRGQDVALRCDPISGHVSLYWYRQALGQGPEFLTYFNYEAQQDKSGLPNDRFSAERPEGSISTLTIQRTEQRDSAMYRCASSLEWDTIYFGEGSWLTVV.

The J gene is TRBJ1-1, the V gene TRBV6-5, with 7 positions matching TRBD1. The trim removed 10 bases at V and 7 bases at J, leaving 3 bases unmatched. This CDR3 has 10 amino acids. CDR1 and CDR2 from the germline V gene are MNHEY and SVGAGI. The CDR3 here is CATGDSEAFF. The CDR3 bases are TGTGCCACCGGGGACAGTGAAGCTTTCTTT.